The 31 T cell receptor beta chains reported below all come from one sample, sequenced in a study of Ad26.COV2.S vaccination and SARS-CoV-2 variants. Treatment reported: about 20 received Ad26.COV2.S at low or high dose, single or two shots; about 5 received placebo; per-sample allocation not given. Collection of the samples took place on day 63 after the first injection of vaccine or placebo. Method: immunoSEQ multiplex PCR; TCRdb's copy keeps in-frame clones and lacks some. The sample records under 400,000 clones, over 75% being singletons. The sequences come from peripheral blood, collected in a trial of Ad26.COV2.S vaccine versus placebo. The receptor set was obtained from a person between 18 and 65 years old who received the Ad26.COV2.S COVID-19 vaccine or a placebo.

The chain employs TRBV4-1 and TRBJ1-2; possibly TRBD1 for D (6 bases). The V end was cut by 4 bases, the J end by 8 bases, with 14 bases between. There are 13 residues in the CDR3. Germline V gives CDR1 MGHRA, CDR2 YSYEKL. CDR3 nucleotide sequence: TGCGCCAGCAGCCCAACACAGGGTAGAGGCTACACCTTC. Translation gives CASSPTQGRGYTF.

The chain carries TRBV6-5 and TRBJ2-7; no clear D gene. Trimming pared 5 bases from V and 6 bases from J, leaving 14 bases between. The CDR3 is made up of 13 amino acids. Germline-derived CDR1 and CDR2 are MNHEY and SVGAGI. CDR3 bases: TGTGCCAGCAGTACGTTGGGTGGAAGCGAGCAGTACTTC. Its protein is CASSTLGGSEQYF.

This clone has a count of ten or more. The chain couples TRBV5-8 to TRBJ1-1; D is ambiguous. From germline, CDR1 is SGHTS and CDR2 YDEGEE. This CDR3 comprises 14 residues. The V end was cut by 2 bases, the J end by 2 bases, with 10 bases between. The chain's CDR3 is CASSFPEPNTEAFF. DNA of the CDR3: TGTGCCAGCAGCTTTCCCGAACCTAACACTGAAGCTTTCTTT.

In its sample, this clone was seen a few times. This chain links TRBV4-1 with TRBJ2-7, with 7 bases matching TRBD2. CDR3 length equals 16 residues. V trimming: 3 bases; J trimming: 1 base; junction bases outside the gene matches: 9. The V gene's germline CDR1 is MGHRA and CDR2 YSYEKL. The CDR3 loop reads CASSHLFREGSYEQYF. CDR3 nucleotides: TGCGCCAGCAGCCATCTGTTCAGGGAGGGGTCCTACGAGCAGTACTTC.

In its sample, this clone was seen once. The V call is TRBV4-1, the J call TRBJ1-2; a possible D gene is TRBD1 (5 bases). The CDR3 has 17 residues. With 2 bases removed from V and 4 bases from J, the gap between germline ends came to 20 bases. CDR1 and CDR2 from the germline V gene are MGHRA and YSYEKL. The DNA of the CDR3 is TGCGCCAGCAGCCAACGTGCCAGGGAGGGACTCGGCTATGGCTACACCTTC. It codes for CASSQRAREGLGYGYTF.

The gene calls are TRBV5-1 and TRBJ2-2; D ambiguous. The CDR3 contains 15 residues. Per germline, CDR1 SGHRS and CDR2 YFSETQ. V was shortened by 0 bases and J by 1 base, with 7 bases between the two germline ends. CDR3 bases: TGCGCCAGCAGCTTGGGTCCTGGGAACACCGGGGAGCTGTTTTTT. Translation: CASSLGPGNTGELFF.

The chain joins TRBV7-9 to TRBJ1-2; D perhaps matches TRBD1 (6 bases). The CDR3 has 13 amino acids. Germline V gives CDR1 SEHNR, CDR2 FQNEAQ (reference sequence). Trimming removed 9 bases from V and 4 bases from J, with 15 bases in between. The CDR3 sequence: CASREDRPYGYTF. DNA for the CDR3: TGTGCCAGTAGAGAGGACAGACCCTATGGCTACACCTTC.

The chain couples TRBV7-9 to TRBJ2-7, with D possibly being TRBD2 (6 bases). Trimming stripped 10 bases from V and 1 base from J, with 8 bases between. In germline, CDR1 is SEHNR, CDR2 FQNEAQ (reference sequence). CDR3 length equals 11 residues. The CDR3 is CATGRSYEQYF. CDR3 sequence (DNA): TGTGCCACCGGGAGATCCTACGAGCAGTACTTC.

This clone showed up just once. The chain combines TRBV20-1 with TRBJ1-2; D possibly corresponds to TRBD1 (5 bases). Per the germline V gene, CDR1 is DFQATT and CDR2 is SNEGSKA (reference sequence). The V end lost 3 bases, the J end lost 5 bases, and 7 bases lay between the germline ends. CDR3 length equals 11 residues. The CDR3 here is CSARWGYGYTF. The DNA for the CDR3 is TGCAGTGCTAGGTGGGGGTATGGCTACACCTTC.

The chain recombines TRBV7-9 with TRBJ1-5; 8 bases fit TRBD1. The CDR3 spans 15 residues. The V gene's germline CDR1 is SEHNR and CDR2 FQNEAQ (reference sequence). V lost 5 bases, J lost 3 bases, and 6 bases stayed unmatched. The DNA of the CDR3 is TGTGCCAGCAGCCTAGGGACAGGAATCAATCAGCCCCAGCATTTT. Amino acid sequence: CASSLGTGINQPQHF.

This clone was counted between two and nine times. The V and J genes are TRBV5-4 and TRBJ1-6; 10 bases fit TRBD1. CDR1 SGHNT and CDR2 YYREEE come from the germline V gene (reference sequence). The CDR3 extends over 16 amino acids. Unmatched junction bases numbered 4, after V lost 3 bases and J lost 4 bases. Here the CDR3 reads CASSSGQGTYNSPLHF. The CDR3 coding sequence is TGTGCCAGCAGCTCGGGACAGGGGACTTATAATTCACCCCTCCACTTT.

V gene TRBV4-3 combines with J gene TRBJ1-4; possible D gene TRBD1, 5 bases. V shed 0 bases and J shed 4 bases, with 24 bases lying between them. CDR3 length: 20 amino acids. Per germline, CDR1 LGHNA and CDR2 YSLEER. DNA for the CDR3: TGCGCCAGCAGCCAAGATTTGGGGGGGGAGCCAGCCCTTTATAATGAAAAACTGTTTTTT. Its translation: CASSQDLGGEPALYNEKLFF.

This sequence joins TRBV18 and TRBJ2-5; 7 bases line up with TRBD1. Germline V gives CDR1 KGHSH, CDR2 LQKENI. J lost 1 base, V lost 4 bases, and 3 bases had no gene match. The CDR3 totals 14 residues. The CDR3 spells CASSQGTAQETQYF. The CDR3 nucleotides are TGTGCCAGCTCACAAGGGACAGCCCAAGAGACCCAGTACTTC.

The rearrangement joins TRBV16 to TRBJ2-2; no reliable D call. CDR3 length: 13 residues. Germline V gene lookup returns CDR1 KGHSY and CDR2 FQNENV. Deletions cut 2 bases from V and 4 bases from J, with 5 bases between. The CDR3 DNA follows: TGTGCCAGCAGCCAAAGTCCCACCGGGGAGCTGTTTTTT. It codes for CASSQSPTGELFF.

V is TRBV3-1 (or the pseudogene TRBV3-2) and J is TRBJ1-2, with D perhaps matching TRBD1 (5 bases). V lost 1 base to trimming and J lost 6 bases, with 12 bases between them. Germline V gene lookup returns CDR1 LGHDT and CDR2 YNNKEL (reference sequence). This CDR3 region has 14 residues. The CDR3 spells CASSQVRGRDGYTF. DNA of the CDR3: TGTGCCAGCAGCCAAGTACGGGGCAGGGATGGCTACACCTTC.

The chain combines TRBV29-1 with TRBJ1-2; tentatively, D is TRBD1 (6 bases). Germline CDR1 and CDR2: SQVTM and ANQGSEA. The CDR3 extends over 13 amino acids. V dropped 1 base and J dropped 8 bases, with 14 bases sitting between them. The chain's CDR3 is CSVEAMGGRGYTF. The CDR3 nucleotides read TGCAGCGTTGAAGCTATGGGGGGCCGGGGCTACACCTTC.

The V gene is TRBV7-9, the J gene TRBJ2-3, with D maybe TRBD1 (5 bases). CDR1 and CDR2 from the germline V gene are SEHNR and FQNEAQ (reference sequence). The CDR3 covers 12 residues. With 9 bases removed from V and 4 bases from J, the gap between germline ends came to 11 bases. CDR3 DNA: TGTGCCAGTACCAGGGATGCAGATACGCAGTATTTT. It yields the protein CASTRDADTQYF.

The J gene is TRBJ1-4, the V gene TRBV10-3; D is perhaps TRBD1 (6 bases). Per the germline V gene, CDR1 is ENHRY and CDR2 is SYGVKD. V was shortened by 9 bases and J by 0 bases, with 11 bases between the two germline ends. The CDR3 runs to 14 residues. The CDR3 DNA follows: TGTGCCATAAAACAGGGATCAACTAATGAAAAACTGTTTTTT. Protein sequence: CAIKQGSTNEKLFF.

The chain carries TRBV7-8 and TRBJ1-3; unclear D gene. Trimming shortened V by 0 bases and J by 0 bases, and 6 bases separated the two germline ends. CDR1 SGHVS and CDR2 FQNEAQ come from the germline V gene. The CDR3 runs to 15 residues. CDR3 sequence (DNA): TGTGCCAGCAGCTTAGCCGAAAGCTCTGGAAACACCATATATTTT. Amino acid sequence: CASSLAESSGNTIYF.

The genes are TRBV6-5 and TRBJ1-2; D uncertain. Germline-derived CDR1 and CDR2 are MNHEY and SVGAGI. Trimming removed 2 bases at V and 5 bases at J, with 18 bases between. The CDR3 is made up of 16 amino acids. The CDR3 sequence: CASSYVHPEGGYGYTF. The CDR3 DNA reads as TGTGCCAGCAGTTACGTCCACCCGGAGGGTGGGTATGGCTACACCTTC.

The table lists this clone with a count of one. This rearrangement joins TRBV2 to TRBJ2-1; TRBD1 aligns across 11 bases. After removal of 5 bases from V and 9 bases from J, the junction contained 6 bases not matched to a gene. The CDR3 extends over 14 amino acids. CDR1 and CDR2 (germline): SNHLY, FYNNEI. CDR3 loop: CASSRTGGRLEQFF. DNA for the CDR3: TGTGCCAGCAGTAGGACAGGGGGCCGACTTGAGCAGTTCTTC.

The chain links TRBV19 to TRBJ2-2; the match to TRBD1 covers 9 bases. This CDR3 is 15 amino acids long. The germline CDR1 and CDR2 sequences are LNHDA and SQIVND (reference sequence). V dropped 5 bases and J dropped 5; count of bases not matched to a gene: 6. CDR3 DNA sequence: TGTGCCAGTAGTGAGACAGGGGGATGGACCGGGGAGCTGTTTTTT. Translated: CASSETGGWTGELFF.

This chain uses TRBV2 with TRBJ1-6, with D uncertain. Germline values: CDR1 SNHLY, CDR2 FYNNEI. The CDR3 spans 15 residues. With 4 bases removed from V and 5 bases from J, the gap between germline ends came to 12 bases. The CDR3 DNA follows: TGTGCCAGCAGTGGGATGGGCCTTGATAATTCACCCCTCCACTTT. Its protein is CASSGMGLDNSPLHF.

This chain joins TRBV4-1 and TRBJ2-3, with TRBD2 as a possible D gene (5 bases). Trimming cost V 2 bases and J 2 bases, with 11 bases left between them. Per germline, CDR1 MGHRA and CDR2 YSYEKL. The CDR3 totals 15 residues. In nucleotides, the CDR3 is TGCGCCAGCAGCCAAATAGGACTCCTCACAGATACGCAGTATTTT. This encodes CASSQIGLLTDTQYF.

This clone was found a few times. V usage is TRBV19 and J usage is TRBJ1-5; the D is unclear. The V end was cut by 7 bases, the J end by 3 bases, with 10 bases between. The CDR3 covers 13 residues. Germline V lookup: CDR1 LNHDA, CDR2 SQIVND (reference sequence). The CDR3 region is CASKYAYNQPQHF. CDR3 in DNA: TGTGCCAGTAAGTACGCCTACAATCAGCCCCAGCATTTT.

The chain carries TRBV6-4 and TRBJ2-6; D gene ambiguous. In germline, CDR1 is MRHNA, CDR2 SNTAGT. V was clipped by 4 bases and J by 2 bases, with 6 bases between them. The length of the CDR3 is 14 residues. DNA of the CDR3: TGTGCCAGCAGTGTCGACCCTGGGGCCAACGTCCTGACTTTC. It translates to CASSVDPGANVLTF.

The J gene is TRBJ1-2, the V gene TRBV7-3; 8 nucleotides match TRBD1. Germline V gene lookup returns CDR1 SGHTA and CDR2 FQGTGA. V shed 6 bases and J 7 bases; nucleotides not matched to a gene: 10. The CDR3 is 14 amino acids. The CDR3 DNA reads TGTGCCAGCAGTCGGGGAGGACAGGGCTCTGGCTACACCTTC. Translated: CASSRGGQGSGYTF.

The chain is built from TRBV6-5 and TRBJ2-1; D gene unclear. This CDR3 has 12 amino acids. V shed 0 bases and J shed 14 bases, with 11 bases lying between them. From germline, CDR1 is MNHEY and CDR2 SVGAGI. The CDR3 loop reads CASSYSAEVEFF. CDR3 DNA: TGTGCCAGCAGTTACTCGGCCGAAGTAGAGTTCTTC.

This chain joins TRBV5-1 and TRBJ2-7; perhaps TRBD2 as D (6 bases). Per the germline V gene, CDR1 is SGHRS and CDR2 is YFSETQ. The CDR3 has 15 residues. V lost 4 bases to trimming and J lost 0 bases, with 14 bases between them. The CDR3 reads CASSAGTPYSYEQYF. The CDR3 nucleotides read TGCGCCAGCAGCGCCGGGACTCCATACTCCTACGAGCAGTACTTC.

The chain carries TRBV7-2 and TRBJ1-5; 9 nucleotides align to TRBD1. J lost 4 bases, V lost 6 bases, and 4 bases had no gene match. This CDR3 has 14 amino acids. Germline V gene lookup returns CDR1 SGHTA and CDR2 FQGNSA. This chain's CDR3 is CASRAGTGNQPQHF. CDR3 coding DNA: TGTGCCAGCAGGGCCGGGACAGGGAATCAGCCCCAGCATTTT.

V is TRBV4-1 and J is TRBJ1-5; maybe TRBD1 (6 bases). Trimming removed 2 bases from V and 1 base from J, with 15 bases in between. CDR1 and CDR2 (germline): MGHRA, YSYEKL. The CDR3 contains 17 residues. In DNA form, the CDR3 reads TGCGCCAGCAGCCAAAGGGGGGACGTCGCCAGCAATCAGCCCCAGCATTTT. It specifies CASSQRGDVASNQPQHF.